Following are 31 T cell receptor beta chains from one sample sequenced in a study of blood T cell repertoires in COVID-19. Assay: immunoSEQ multiplex PCR; the TCRdb copy retains only in-frame clones and omits some. The repertoire holds about 45,000 clones, with roughly nine tenths as singletons. The sample was peripheral blood. The source is a human donor in a cohort sampled during active COVID-19.

This clone has just a few counts. The rearrangement links TRBV6-2 or TRBV6-3 to TRBJ2-5; D is unclear. The CDR3 consists of 13 residues. V lost 2 bases and J 4 bases, leaving 8 bases between the germline ends. Germline values: CDR1 MNHEY, CDR2 SVGEGT. DNA for the CDR3: TGTGCCAGCAGTTACGGTTGGAGAGAGACCCAGTACTTC. Translated: CASSYGWRETQYF.

This chain uses TRBV6-4 with TRBJ2-3; 9 bases line up with TRBD1. The CDR3 consists of 15 residues. The V and J ends lost 3 bases and 1 base, in that order; junction bases with no gene match: 2. Germline loops: CDR1 MRHNA, CDR2 SNTAGT. The CDR3 sequence: CASSETGGGTDTQYF. In DNA, the CDR3 is TGTGCCAGCAGTGAAACAGGGGGCGGCACAGATACGCAGTATTTT.

The chain carries TRBV10-3 and TRBJ2-1; D not certain. Trimming removed 5 bases at V and 8 bases at J, with 10 bases between. CDR3 size: 12 residues. The V gene's germline CDR1 is ENHRY and CDR2 SYGVKD. CDR3 bases: TGTGCCATCAGTACATCGATTGATGAGCAGTTCTTC. Residues: CAISTSIDEQFF.

The V call is TRBV5-1, the J call TRBJ2-3, with D perhaps TRBD1 (6 bases). There are 15 residues in the CDR3. Germline lookup yields CDR1 SGHRS and CDR2 YFSETQ. Deletions cut 4 bases from V and 1 base from J, with 13 bases between. The CDR3 nucleotides read TGCGCCAGCAGCACCCTGGCAGGGGGCACAGATACGCAGTATTTT. It is translated as CASSTLAGGTDTQYF.

Here the CDR3 reads CASSSSGTQGRNQPQHF. The CDR3 DNA reads TGTGCCAGCAGCTCCTCGGGGACCCAGGGGCGCAATCAGCCCCAGCATTTT. This chain connects TRBV7-8 to TRBJ1-5; perhaps TRBD1 as D (6 bases). The V end lost 4 bases, the J end lost 2 bases, and 18 bases lay between the germline ends. Germline V CDR1 and CDR2: SGHVS, FQNEAQ. There are 17 residues in the CDR3. The full variable domain, its missing parts supplied by reference TRBV7-8 and TRBJ1-5, is GAGVSQSPRYKVAKRGQDVALRCDPISGHVSLFWYQQALGQGPEFLTYFQNEAQLDKSGLPSDRFFAERPEGSVSTLKIQRTQQEDSAVYLCASSSSGTQGRNQPQHFGDGTRLSIL.

The V call is TRBV11-3, the J call TRBJ2-2; D possibly corresponds to TRBD1 (7 bases). Trimming removed 4 bases from V and 0 bases from J, with 12 bases in between. There are 16 residues in the CDR3. Germline V CDR1 and CDR2: SGHNT, YENEEA. CDR3 DNA sequence: TGTGCCAGCAGCTCACGCGGGACAGCGAACACCGGGGAGCTGTTTTTT. As protein: CASSSRGTANTGELFF.

This rearrangement joins TRBV5-1 to TRBJ2-5; 7 nucleotides line up with TRBD2. The germline gives CDR1 SGHRS, CDR2 YFSETQ. This CDR3 has 14 residues. The junction had 4 bases not matched to a gene; V was cut back by 1 base and J by 4 bases. Here the CDR3 reads CASSLMGGGETQYF. DNA for the CDR3: TGCGCCAGCAGCTTGATGGGCGGGGGAGAGACCCAGTACTTC.

CDR3 residues: CASSRTGVETQYF. The DNA of the CDR3 is TGTGCCAGCTCAAGGACAGGGGTAGAGACCCAGTACTTC. The chain carries TRBV18 and TRBJ2-5; 9 positions agree with TRBD1. The V gene's germline CDR1 is KGHSH and CDR2 LQKENI. The junction had 2 bases not matched to a gene; V was cut back by 5 bases and J by 4 bases. The CDR3 consists of 13 residues.

A word on this clone: The limits of the CDR3 on the DNA are not certain, so only TCRdb's listed CDR3 is given. The chain carries TRBV5-1 and TRBJ2-7; the table names TRBD2, a call not compared with the DNA. Germline V gene sequence: CDR1 SGHRS, CDR2 YFSETQ. The CDR3 region is 14 residues in length, termini included. This CDR3 reads CASSSGGVRSEQYF.

A single count supports this clone. V is TRBV2 and J is TRBJ1-1; 9 nucleotides line up with TRBD1. Germline CDR1 is SNHLY and CDR2 is FYNNEI. This CDR3 spans 14 amino acids. V shed 8 bases and J 11 bases; nucleotides not matched to a gene: 15. CDR3 protein: CASSIGQGPKTAFF. The CDR3 coding sequence is TGTGCCAGCTCTATAGGACAGGGGCCAAAGACGGCTTTCTTT.

This clone was recorded only once. The chain links TRBV7-9 to TRBJ2-3; 7 nucleotides line up with TRBD1. CDR1 is SEHNR, CDR2 FQNEAQ, per germline (reference sequence). This CDR3 is built from 15 residues. V gave up 5 bases and J gave up 1 base; unmatched junction bases: 6. The CDR3, as DNA: TGTGCCAGCAGCCAACAGGGGCTTCGCACAGATACGCAGTATTTT. Translation: CASSQQGLRTDTQYF. Full variable domain (remainder filled in from reference TRBV7-9 and TRBJ2-3): DTGVSQNPRHKITKRGQNVTFRCDPISEHNRLYWYRQTLGQGPEFLTYFQNEAQLEKSRLLSDRFSAERPKGSFSTLEIQRTEQGDSAMYLCASSQQGLRTDTQYFGPGTRLTVL.

The V gene is TRBV4-1, the J gene TRBJ2-1; the match to TRBD2 covers 8 bases. This CDR3 is built from 18 residues. Unmatched junction bases numbered 8, after V lost 1 base and J lost 0 bases. CDR1 and CDR2 (germline): MGHRA, YSYEKL. The CDR3 coding sequence is TGCGCCAGCAGCCAAGTTTCCGGGGGGGCGAGCTCCTACAATGAGCAGTTCTTC. It is translated as CASSQVSGGASSYNEQFF.

This CDR3 is CASSQDGLTQETQYF. The CDR3 DNA reads TGCGCCAGCAGCCAAGACGGACTAACACAAGAGACCCAGTACTTC. The V and J genes are TRBV4-3 and TRBJ2-5, with D tentatively TRBD2 (6 bases). The germline gives CDR1 LGHNA, CDR2 YSLEER. The CDR3 totals 15 residues. Between the trimmed V and J ends, which lost 0 bases and 2 bases, there was a span of 10 bases.

The chain links TRBV5-6 to TRBJ2-1; a possible D gene is TRBD2 (6 bases). Trimming took off 4 bases at V and 4 bases at J, with 21 bases between the two ends. The CDR3 extends over 17 amino acids. CDR1 SGHDT and CDR2 YYEEEE come from the germline V gene. CDR3 DNA: TGTGCCAGCAGCCGAGGATTGAGCGGGTATATTTACAATGAGCAGTTCTTC. Protein product: CASSRGLSGYIYNEQFF.

This clone was picked up one time. The chain links TRBV15 to TRBJ2-1; D may be TRBD2 (5 bases). This CDR3 comprises 16 residues. Trimming removed 8 bases at V and 1 base at J, with 18 bases between. The germline gives CDR1 LNHNV, CDR2 YYDKDF (reference sequence). CDR3: CATRLVGWESYNEQFF. In nucleotides, the CDR3 is TGTGCCACCCGTTTGGTGGGGTGGGAGTCCTACAATGAGCAGTTCTTC.

CDR3 coding DNA: TGCGCCAGCAGCCAAGAGTCAGCGGGGGGGTACGTGAATACGCAGTATTTT. Translating it yields CASSQESAGGYVNTQYF. This chain links TRBV4-1 with TRBJ2-3, with TRBD2 identical over 10 bases. CDR1 MGHRA and CDR2 YSYEKL come from the germline V gene. There are 17 residues in the CDR3. V gave up 0 bases and J gave up 7 bases; unmatched junction bases: 10.

This clone was detected a few times. V usage is TRBV2 and J usage is TRBJ2-2; 12 nucleotides match TRBD2. The ends lost 2 bases at V and 6 bases at J; junction bases unmatched: 1. This CDR3 region has 15 residues. The V gene's germline CDR1 is SNHLY and CDR2 FYNNEI. In nucleotides, the CDR3 is TGTGCCAGCAGTGAACTAGCGGGGGGGCCCGGGGAGCTGTTTTTT. Its translation: CASSELAGGPGELFF.

This clone was detected once. The rearrangement uses TRBV5-1 and TRBJ2-2, with D perhaps TRBD2 (7 bases). This CDR3 spans 16 amino acids. The V and J ends lost 4 bases and 0 bases respectively, with 13 bases between them. Germline V gene lookup returns CDR1 SGHRS and CDR2 YFSETQ. CDR3 DNA: TGCGCCAGCAGCGCCCCGGGGGGCCCGAACACCGGGGAGCTGTTTTTT. This codes for CASSAPGGPNTGELFF.

The CDR3 DNA is TGTGCCAGCAGTTTAATCGGGAGTTATGGCTACACCTTC. Protein sequence: CASSLIGSYGYTF. J is TRBJ1-2 and V is TRBV6-6; no definite D call. The ends were cut back, 4 bases at V and 5 bases at J, with 11 bases in the middle. The CDR3 consists of 13 residues. Germline CDR1 reads MNHNY; CDR2 reads SVGAGI (reference sequence).

This clone showed up just once. This chain uses TRBV30 with TRBJ2-5; TRBD2 matches 7 bases. CDR1 is GTSNPN, CDR2 SVGIG, per germline (reference sequence). This CDR3 is 14 amino acids long. The junction had 9 bases not matched to a gene; V was cut back by 1 base and J by 7 bases. CDR3 region: CAWSEGLVSGTQYF. The DNA of the CDR3 is TGTGCCTGGAGTGAAGGACTAGTCAGCGGGACCCAGTACTTC.

In this sample, this clone turned up a few times. The gene calls are TRBV4-3 and TRBJ1-2; 8 positions agree with TRBD1. The germline V gene has CDR1 LGHNA and CDR2 YSLEER. The CDR3 loop spans 15 amino acids. With 0 bases clipped from V and 2 bases from J, the junction kept 2 bases outside the gene matches. Here the CDR3 reads CASSQDNRGNYGYTF. The DNA of the CDR3 is TGCGCCAGCAGCCAAGATAACAGGGGGAACTATGGCTACACCTTC.

The genes are TRBV7-2 and TRBJ2-7; D perhaps matches TRBD1 (6 bases). The germline V gene encodes CDR1 SGHTA and CDR2 FQGNSA. There are 14 residues in the CDR3. V lost 2 bases to trimming and J lost 4 bases, with 12 bases between them. CDR3 nucleotide sequence: TGTGCCAGCAGCTTAAAGGACAGAGCGTACGAGCAGTACTTC. Translation gives CASSLKDRAYEQYF.

This sequence joins TRBV5-1 and TRBJ2-1, with TRBD2 matching over 9 bases. V lost 7 bases and J lost 8; bases outside the gene matches: 13. CDR3 size: 15 residues. CDR1 SGHRS and CDR2 YFSETQ come from the germline V gene. CDR3: CASFRGRANLDEQFF. The DNA of the CDR3 is TGCGCCAGCTTTCGCGGGAGGGCCAACTTAGATGAGCAGTTCTTC.

The chain uses TRBV4-1 and TRBJ2-1; TRBD2 might be the D (6 bases). V was clipped by 4 bases and J by 4 bases, with 8 bases between them. The CDR3 totals 13 residues. In germline, CDR1 is MGHRA, CDR2 YSYEKL. The CDR3 loop reads CASSRRGYNEQFF. DNA of the CDR3: TGCGCCAGCAGCCGTCGGGGGTACAATGAGCAGTTCTTC.

The gene calls are TRBV6-6 and TRBJ2-3, with D perhaps TRBD2 (6 bases). Trimming left V 2 bases short and J 11 bases short, with 14 bases between. CDR3 size: 13 residues. Germline CDR1 MNHNY, CDR2 SVGAGI (reference sequence). The CDR3 DNA reads as TGTGCCAGCAGTTACGTGGGGCCGGGGGAGCAGTATTTT. It translates to CASSYVGPGEQYF.

The genes are TRBV5-1 and TRBJ2-3; 9 positions match TRBD2. Germline-derived CDR1 and CDR2 are SGHRS and YFSETQ. The CDR3 runs to 17 residues. Trimming cost V 3 bases and J 3 bases; bases outside gene matches: 11. Here the CDR3 reads CASSSRPSGIYTDTQYF. Here the CDR3 DNA reads TGCGCCAGCAGCTCCAGGCCTAGCGGGATATATACAGATACGCAGTATTTT.

The genes are TRBV7-2 and TRBJ2-7; 10 nucleotides match TRBD1. V shed 7 bases, J shed 2 bases, and the junction held 8 bases outside the gene matches. The CDR3 has 15 residues. Germline assignment: CDR1 SGHTA and CDR2 FQGNSA. In DNA form, the CDR3 reads TGTGCCAGCACTTTTGCCGGGACAGGGGCCTACGAGCAGTACTTC. This sequence encodes CASTFAGTGAYEQYF.

The gene calls are TRBV7-9 and TRBJ1-6; the match to TRBD1 covers 7 bases. The J segment lost 5 bases and the V segment lost 5 bases, leaving 18 bases of the junction unmatched. This CDR3 is 19 amino acids long. Germline CDR1 is SEHNR and CDR2 is FQNEAQ (reference sequence). The CDR3, as DNA: TGTGCCAGCAGCCCTATGGGCGTCAGGACAGGAGACAATAATTCACCCCTCCACTTT. Amino acid sequence: CASSPMGVRTGDNNSPLHF.

The chain carries TRBV19 and TRBJ1-2; weak D call: TRBD1 (5 bases). The ends were cut back, 5 bases at V and 4 bases at J, with 17 bases in the middle. Per germline, CDR1 LNHDA and CDR2 SQIVND (reference sequence). The CDR3 runs 15 residues. DNA of the CDR3: TGTGCCAGTAGTGTTCCCCGACAGATGGGCTATGGCTACACCTTC. It yields the protein CASSVPRQMGYGYTF.

The chain recombines TRBV19 with TRBJ1-2; 8 nucleotides align to TRBD1. J was trimmed by 6 bases and V by 5 bases; bases with no gene match: 5. In germline, CDR1 is LNHDA, CDR2 SQIVND (reference sequence). This CDR3 has 13 residues. The DNA for the CDR3 is TGTGCCAGTAGTGACAGGGGATCGGATGGCTACACCTTC. It is translated as CASSDRGSDGYTF.

The gene calls are TRBV5-1 and TRBJ2-3; 11 nucleotides match TRBD2. CDR1 is SGHRS, CDR2 YFSETQ, per germline. The CDR3 has 15 residues. After removal of 3 bases from V and 2 bases from J, the junction contained 2 bases not matched to a gene. CDR3 bases: TGCGCCAGCAGCTCACTAGCGGGAGTCACAGATACGCAGTATTTT. This sequence encodes CASSSLAGVTDTQYF. Full variable domain (remainder filled in from reference TRBV5-1 and TRBJ2-3): KAGVTQTPRYLIKTRGQQVTLSCSPISGHRSVSWYQQTPGQGLQFLFEYFSETQRNKGNFPGRFSGRQFSNSRSEMNVSTLELGDSALYLCASSSLAGVTDTQYFGPGTRLTVL.